This is a list of T cell receptor beta chains from one sample in a study of T cell changes during pregnancy in multiple sclerosis. Produced via immunoSEQ multiplex PCR; TCRdb's table is partial and in-frame only. This sample has 55,000 to 80,000 clones, with roughly 90% found just once. The sample was peripheral blood, taken after pregnancy. The receptors shown here come from a female donor in good health, enrolled as a control in a pregnancy study. Each CDR3 is given with its conserved first and last residue. The order of the fields is CDR3 protein, V gene, J gene.

CASSLGRGPSTDTQYF	TRBV28	TRBJ2-3
CASSRRETEAFF	TRBV7-8	TRBJ1-1
CSVSGTREQYF	TRBV29-1	TRBJ2-7
CSVEGGGGRGTEAFF	TRBV29-1	TRBJ1-1
CASSLEGHMNTEAFF	TRBV7-9	TRBJ1-1
CASSAYTVYGYTF	TRBV6-1	TRBJ1-2
CASSGGTGRGTDTQYF	TRBV5-1	TRBJ2-3
CASSLGQTYYGYTF	TRBV19	TRBJ1-2
CASSPLHPSSYEQYF	TRBV18	TRBJ2-7
CASSKGQGEGYTF	TRBV5-1	TRBJ1-2
CAVTGTGLGNTIYF	TRBV10-3	TRBJ1-3
CASSLDRGRVDTQYF	TRBV27	TRBJ2-3
CASSSRLAGGYEQYF	TRBV6-5	TRBJ2-7
CASSSWDKANYGYTF	TRBV5-1	TRBJ1-2
CASSSGQGIGNTIYF	TRBV6-6	TRBJ1-3
CASSLALGRSGELFF	TRBV7-2	TRBJ2-2
CASSESSGGPYEQYF	TRBV10-1	TRBJ2-7
CASSLRRASYNEQFF	TRBV5-4	TRBJ2-1
CASSVGGSSGNTIYF	TRBV9	TRBJ1-3
CASTGIHEQYF	TRBV6-1	TRBJ2-7
CAISESTGEIFSGANVLTF	TRBV10-3	TRBJ2-6
CASSYGGYTDTQYF	TRBV6-5	TRBJ2-3
CASSLGGTDSGNTIYF	TRBV5-1	TRBJ1-3
CASSYLQSGSLHF	TRBV7-9	TRBJ1-6
CASTDRVRGNTIYF	TRBV25-1	TRBJ1-3
CASRPPTGSVTEAFF	TRBV7-9	TRBJ1-1
CAWSRGLNTGELFF	TRBV30	TRBJ2-2
CASSPASGSQTEQFF	TRBV18	TRBJ2-1